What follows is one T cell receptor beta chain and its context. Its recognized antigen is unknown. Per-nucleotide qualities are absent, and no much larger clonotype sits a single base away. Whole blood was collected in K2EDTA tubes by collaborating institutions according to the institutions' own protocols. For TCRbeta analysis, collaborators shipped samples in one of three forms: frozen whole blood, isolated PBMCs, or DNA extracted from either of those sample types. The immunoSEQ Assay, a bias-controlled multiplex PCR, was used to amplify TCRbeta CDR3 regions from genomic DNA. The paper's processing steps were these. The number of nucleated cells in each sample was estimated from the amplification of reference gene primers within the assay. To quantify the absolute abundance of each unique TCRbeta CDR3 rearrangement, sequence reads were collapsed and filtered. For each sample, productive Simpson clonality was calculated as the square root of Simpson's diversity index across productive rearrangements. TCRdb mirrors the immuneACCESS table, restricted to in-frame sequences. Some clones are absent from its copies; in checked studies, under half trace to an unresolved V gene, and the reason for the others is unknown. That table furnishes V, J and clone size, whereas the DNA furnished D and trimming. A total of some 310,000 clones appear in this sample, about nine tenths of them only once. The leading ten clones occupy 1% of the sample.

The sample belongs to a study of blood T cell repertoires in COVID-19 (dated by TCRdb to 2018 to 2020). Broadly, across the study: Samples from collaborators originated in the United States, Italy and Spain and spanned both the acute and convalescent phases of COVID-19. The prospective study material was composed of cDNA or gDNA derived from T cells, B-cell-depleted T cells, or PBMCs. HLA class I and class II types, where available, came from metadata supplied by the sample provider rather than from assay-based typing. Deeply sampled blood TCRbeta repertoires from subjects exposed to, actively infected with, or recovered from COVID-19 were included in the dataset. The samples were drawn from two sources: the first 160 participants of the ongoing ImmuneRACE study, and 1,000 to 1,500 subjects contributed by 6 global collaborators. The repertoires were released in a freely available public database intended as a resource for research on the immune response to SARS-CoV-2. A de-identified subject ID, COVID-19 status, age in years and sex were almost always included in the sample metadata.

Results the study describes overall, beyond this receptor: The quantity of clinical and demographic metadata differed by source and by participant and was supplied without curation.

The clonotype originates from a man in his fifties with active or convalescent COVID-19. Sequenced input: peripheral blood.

The CDR3 region: CASSSMRVGGYTF. The DNA is TGTGCCAGCAGTTCAATGAGGGTAGGGGGCTACACCTTC. Recombination joined TRBV6-5 with TRBJ1-2; too little of a D gene remains to name it. Including the terminal cysteine and phenylalanine, the CDR3 comprises 13 residues. Only CDR3 DNA is held: 39 bases, read in frame from base 1. Between the V and J ends, shortened by 4 bases and 8 bases respectively, the junction contains 14 bases. CDR1 and CDR2 were assigned from the germline V gene as MNHEY and SVGAGI.